This T cell receptor beta chain derives from a study of control samples from healthy donors and cancer patients. This CDR3 contains 16 residues. Germline V CDR1 and CDR2: SGDLS, YYNGEE. V shed 0 bases, J shed 4 bases, and the junction held 9 bases outside the gene matches. Clones were sequenced by immunoSEQ multiplex PCR, and TCRdb holds only the in-frame ones, with some missing. This table holds 350,000 to 450,000 clones, 90% found once. The chain uses TRBV9 and TRBJ1-1, with 7 nucleotides matching TRBD1. Sequenced material: PBMCs. This receptor was identified in a man aged 40-49 years with head and neck cancer. Here the CDR3 DNA reads TGTGCCAGCAGCGTAGGCACAGAGGGGGCTCGCACTGAAGCTTTCTTT. It encodes CASSVGTEGARTEAFF.